The sample holds a few counts of the clone carrying this T cell receptor beta chain. This record comes from a study of response to subunit inactivated influenza vaccine. Germline V gene sequence: CDR1 SQVTM, CDR2 ANQGSEA. The ends were cut back, 6 bases at V and 1 base at J, with 12 bases in the middle. The CDR3 is 13 amino acids. Each CDR3 protein is one row after TCRdb ran MiXCR on the RT-PCR reads. This table has 450,000 to 500,000 distinct CDR3 sequences, approximately 10% appearing once. V gene TRBV29-1 combines with J gene TRBJ1-1; D might be TRBD1 (5 bases). This receptor was identified in a man between 45 and 60 years old who received an inactivated influenza vaccine. This specimen consisted of PBMCs from blood, obtained around seven weeks after vaccination. The CDR3 spells CSVPGPRNTEAFF. The CDR3 DNA sequence: TGCAGCGTCCCGGGGCCGAGGAACACTGAAGCTTTCTTT.